The rows below give T cell receptor beta chains drawn from one sample of a study of beta chain features in type 1 diabetes. Data came from immunoSEQ multiplex PCR; TCRdb stores just in-frame clones and leaves some out. The sample lists about 140,000 clones, roughly 7.2% occurring once. The source material was central memory CD4+ T cells from blood. The receptors stem from a woman aged 25 to 39 in good health. The CDR3 runs from the conserved cysteine through the conserved F or W. D genes are given only for firm matches. Size values are once, few and many counts, or a class for expanded clones, and some rows have none.

.,TRBV6-6,TRBJ1-1,TRBD1,CASRDTQGANTITFF,TGTGCCAGCCGGGATACACAGGGGGCGAATACGATAACTTTCTTT
few,TRBV4-2,TRBJ2-3,.,CASSQDRGDGTDTQYF,TGTGCCAGCAGCCAAGATCGCGGCGATGGCACAGATACGCAGTATTTT
.,TRBV29-1,TRBJ1-1,TRBD1,CSVEGGQGTEAFF,TGCAGCGTTGAAGGGGGACAGGGTACTGAAGCTTTCTTT
few,TRBV7-3,TRBJ2-1,.,CASSSGTYNEQFF,TGTGCCAGCAGCTCCGGGACCTACAATGAGCAGTTCTTC
few,TRBV18,TRBJ1-3,.,CASSPLDTVSGNTIYF,TGTGCCAGCTCACCATTAGATACGGTCTCTGGAAACACCATATATTTT
few,TRBV19,TRBJ1-4,.,CASSRGGGGEKLFF,TGTGCCAGTAGTCGTGGAGGAGGAGGGGAAAAACTGTTTTTT
.,TRBV7-8,TRBJ2-1,.,CASSPRMESFRNEQFF,TGTGCCAGCAGCCCACGAATGGAGTCTTTCCGGAATGAGCAGTTCTTC
.,TRBV5-1,TRBJ1-1,.,CASSSQDTEAFF,TGCGCCAGCAGCTCTCAGGATACTGAAGCTTTCTTT
.,TRBV5-6,TRBJ2-7,TRBD2,CASSRRTSGIYEQYF,TGTGCCAGCAGCAGACGGACTAGCGGTATCTACGAGCAGTACTTC
few,TRBV11-2,TRBJ2-1,TRBD1,CASSLEGTGVSSYNEQFF,TGTGCCAGCAGCTTAGAAGGGACAGGAGTGAGCTCCTACAATGAGCAGTTCTTC
.,TRBV15,TRBJ2-2,.,CATSPTSEYTGELFF,TGTGCCACCAGCCCTACTTCGGAGTACACCGGGGAGCTGTTTTTT
few,TRBV7-2,TRBJ1-1,TRBD1,CASSLGQGHTEAFF,TGTGCCAGCAGCTTGGGACAGGGACACACTGAAGCTTTCTTT
many,TRBV29-1,TRBJ1-5,TRBD1,CSVGTGTDQPQHF,TGCAGCGTCGGGACAGGGACGGATCAGCCCCAGCATTTT
few,TRBV6-6,TRBJ2-5,TRBD2,CASSNLAGLVGETQYF,TGTGCCAGCAGTAACCTTGCGGGACTAGTAGGAGAGACCCAGTACTTC
few,TRBV4-1,TRBJ1-4,.,CASSQDSGVSGKLFF,TGCGCCAGCAGCCAAGATTCGGGGGTGTCGGGAAAACTGTTTTTT
.,TRBV19,TRBJ1-3,.,CASRNTESSGNTIYF,TGTGCCAGTAGGAATACAGAGAGCTCTGGAAACACCATATATTTT
few,TRBV6-1,TRBJ1-1,.,CASIDRLNTEAFF,TGTGCCAGCATTGACAGGTTGAACACTGAAGCTTTCTTT
.,TRBV13,TRBJ1-1,TRBD1,CASSPPIGTGRGTEAFF,TGTGCCAGCAGCCCACCGATTGGGACAGGGCGGGGTACTGAAGCTTTCTTT
many,TRBV19,TRBJ1-5,.,CASSPGAYSNQPQHF,TGTGCCAGTAGTCCAGGGGCTTATAGCAATCAGCCCCAGCATTTT
.,TRBV7-2,TRBJ1-4,.,CASSPIATNEKLFF,TGTGCCAGCAGTCCAATTGCAACTAATGAAAAACTGTTTTTT
few,TRBV19,TRBJ2-1,.,CASSIGGLEQFF,TGTGCCAGTAGTATCGGGGGGCTTGAGCAGTTCTTC
few,TRBV14,TRBJ1-2,.,CASSRVSGGYTF,TGTGCCAGCAGCCGGGTTTCGGGTGGCTACACCTTC
.,TRBV7-9,TRBJ1-3,.,CASTLLRGNTIYF,TGTGCCAGCACCCTATTGCGGGGAAACACCATATATTTT
many,TRBV14,TRBJ2-1,.,CASSQDRVSEQFF,TGTGCCAGCAGCCAAGATCGCGTTTCTGAGCAGTTCTTC
.,TRBV5-1,TRBJ1-1,.,CASRRTDNTEAFF,TGCGCCAGCAGGAGGACAGACAACACTGAAGCTTTCTTT
.,TRBV19,TRBJ2-7,TRBD1,CASSKTGTDEQYF,TGTGCCAGTAGTAAGACCGGGACAGACGAGCAGTACTTC
few,TRBV6-5,TRBJ1-4,TRBD1,CASRADRGSNEKLFF,TGTGCCAGCAGAGCCGACAGGGGATCGAATGAAAAACTGTTTTTT
many,TRBV7-9,TRBJ2-4,.,CASSLSGGSKNIQYF,TGTGCCAGCAGCTTATCGGGGGGCTCCAAAAACATTCAGTACTTC
few,TRBV28,TRBJ1-5,TRBD1,CATVYSGTAISNQPQHF,TGTGCCACCGTGTATTCCGGGACAGCGATTAGCAATCAGCCCCAGCATTTT
few,TRBV28,TRBJ1-5,TRBD1,CASSADGQGNQPQHF,TGTGCCAGCAGTGCCGATGGACAGGGCAATCAGCCCCAGCATTTT